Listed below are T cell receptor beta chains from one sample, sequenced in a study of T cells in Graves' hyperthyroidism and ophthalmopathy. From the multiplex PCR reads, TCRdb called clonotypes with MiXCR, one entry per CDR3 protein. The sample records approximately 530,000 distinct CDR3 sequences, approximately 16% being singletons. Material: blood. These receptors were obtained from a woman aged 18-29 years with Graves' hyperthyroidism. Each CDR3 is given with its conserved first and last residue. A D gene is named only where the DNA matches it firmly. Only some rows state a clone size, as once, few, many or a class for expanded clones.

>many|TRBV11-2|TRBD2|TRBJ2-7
TGTGCCAGCAGGAGTGGGACTACCTACGAGCAGTACTTC
CASRSGTTYEQYF
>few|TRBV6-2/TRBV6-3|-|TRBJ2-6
TGTGCCAGCAGATCGGACCCTGGGGCCAACGTCCTGACTTTC
CASRSDPGANVLTF
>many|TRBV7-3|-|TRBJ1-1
TGTGCCAGCAGCGCCGCGGGGCGGGGGGGCGGCACTGAAGCTTTCTTT
CASSAAGRGGGTEAFF
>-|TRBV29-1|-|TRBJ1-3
TGCAGCGTTTCTGACGGACTCTCTGGAAACACCATATATTTT
CSVSDGLSGNTIYF
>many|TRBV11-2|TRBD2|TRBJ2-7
TGTGCCAGCAGCCCCCTCTCCACTAGCGGGAGGAACGAGCAGTACTTC
CASSPLSTSGRNEQYF
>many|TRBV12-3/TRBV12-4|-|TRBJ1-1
TGTGCCAGCAGTTTCCCCGAGTTTAGGGGAAACACTGAAGCTTTCTTT
CASSFPEFRGNTEAFF
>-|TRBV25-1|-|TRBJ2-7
TGTGCCAGCAGTGAATCCCCCGAGCAGTACTTC
CASSESPEQYF
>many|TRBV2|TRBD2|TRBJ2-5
TGTGCCAGCACCGGGACTAGCGGAGGGGGGACCCAGTACTTC
CASTGTSGGGTQYF
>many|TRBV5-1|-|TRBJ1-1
TGCGCCAGCAGATACTCCGGGACATCGCCTAAAACTGAAGCTTTCTTT
CASRYSGTSPKTEAFF
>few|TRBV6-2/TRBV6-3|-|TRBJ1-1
TGTGCCAGCAGTTGGGGCCCGGACAGCCAGAACACTGAAGCTTTCTTT
CASSWGPDSQNTEAFF
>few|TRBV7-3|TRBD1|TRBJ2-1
TGTGCCACCGATTGGGACAGGGATAATGAGCAGTTCTTC
CATDWDRDNEQFF
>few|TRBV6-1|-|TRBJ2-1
TGTGCCAGCAGTGAAGGTCAGGGGGGCTCCTACAGTGAGCAGTTCTTC
CASSEGQGGSYSEQFF
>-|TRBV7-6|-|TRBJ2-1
TGTGCCAGCAGCACCACAGCCTACAATGAGCAGTTCTTC
CASSTTAYNEQFF
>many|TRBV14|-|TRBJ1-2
TGTGCCAGCAGCCAAGATCTCGGGGGCGGCTACACCTTC
CASSQDLGGGYTF
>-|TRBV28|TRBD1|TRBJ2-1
TGTGCCAGCACCGAAACAGGGGGCAATGAGCAGTTCTTC
CASTETGGNEQFF
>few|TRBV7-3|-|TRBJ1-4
TGTGCCAGCAGCACTGCCCCTAATGAAAAACTGTTTTTT
CASSTAPNEKLFF
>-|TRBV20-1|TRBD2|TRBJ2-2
TGCAGTGCTAGAGATATTACGGGACTAGCAGGTACCGGGGAGCTGTTTTTT
CSARDITGLAGTGELFF
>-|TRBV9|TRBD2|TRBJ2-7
TGTGCCAGCAGCCTCCGGACTAGCGGTGGCGAGCAGTACTTC
CASSLRTSGGEQYF
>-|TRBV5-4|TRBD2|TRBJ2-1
TGTGCCAGCAGCCTAAGGACTAGCGGACGCGATGATCAGTTCTTC
CASSLRTSGRDDQFF
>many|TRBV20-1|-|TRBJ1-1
TGCAGTGCTAGGGGTTTGGGTGAAGCTTTCTTT
CSARGLGEAFF
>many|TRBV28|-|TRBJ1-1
TGTGCCAGCAGACCGCGGGGGGGTGTGAACACTGAAGCTTTCTTT
CASRPRGGVNTEAFF
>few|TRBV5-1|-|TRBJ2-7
TGCGCCAGCAGCCCTGGGACGGATTGGAGACAGTACTTC
CASSPGTDWRQYF
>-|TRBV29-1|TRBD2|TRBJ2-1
TGCAGCGTTCGATGGTCAGCGGGACAGTTCTTC
CSVRWSAGQFF
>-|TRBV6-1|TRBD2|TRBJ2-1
TGTGCCAGCAGCCGCCGGGAGGGGACATACAATGAGCAGTTCTTC
CASSRREGTYNEQFF
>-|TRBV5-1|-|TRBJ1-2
TGCGCCAGCAGCGGAAGAACAGGGTACCCAAACTATGGCTACACCTTC
CASSGRTGYPNYGYTF
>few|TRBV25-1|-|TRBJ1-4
TGTGCCAGCAGTGTCTCGGGCCAGGGGCGTAATGAAAAACTGTTTTTT
CASSVSGQGRNEKLFF
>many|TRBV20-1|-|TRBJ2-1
TGCAGTGCTAGAGACGGGAGAGAGGATGAGCAGTTCTTC
CSARDGREDEQFF
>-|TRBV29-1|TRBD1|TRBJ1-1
TGCAGCGTGGCCGGGACAGGGTGGTTAGGACCTGAAGCTTTCTTT
CSVAGTGWLGPEAFF
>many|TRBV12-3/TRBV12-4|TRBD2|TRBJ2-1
TGTGCCAGCAGAATAGCGGGAGTCTCTGAGCAGTTCTTC
CASRIAGVSEQFF
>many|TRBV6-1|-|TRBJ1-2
TGTGCCACCATCAAAGAAACGAACTATGGCTACACCTTC
CATIKETNYGYTF
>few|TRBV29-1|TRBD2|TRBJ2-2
TGCAGCGTTGAGGGTAGGGCGGGAGGACCAACCGGGGAGCTGTTTTTT
CSVEGRAGGPTGELFF
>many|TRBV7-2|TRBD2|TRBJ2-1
TGTGCCAGCAGCTTAGTAGCGGGAGGAGGTAATGAGCAGTTCTTC
CASSLVAGGGNEQFF
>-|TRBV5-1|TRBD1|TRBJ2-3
TGCGCCAGCAGTCGGACAGGGGGCGGTTCGACGGATACGCAGTATTTT
CASSRTGGGSTDTQYF
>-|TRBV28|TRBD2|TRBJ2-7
TGTGCCAGCAGTTTAGGGAGAAGCGGGAGAGGCTACGAGCAGTACTTC
CASSLGRSGRGYEQYF
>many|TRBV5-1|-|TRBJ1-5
TGCGCCAGCAGCTTCATGGGTTATCAGCCCCAGCATTTT
CASSFMGYQPQHF
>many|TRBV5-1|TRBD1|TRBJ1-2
TGCGCCAGCAGCTTGGGTGACAGGGCCGGCGATGGCTACACCTTC
CASSLGDRAGDGYTF
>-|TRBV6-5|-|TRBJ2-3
TGTGCCAGCAGTTACGACGGCACAGATACGCAGTATTTT
CASSYDGTDTQYF
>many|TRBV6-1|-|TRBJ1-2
TGTGCCAGCAGTTATGCTGGGGGCGCGGGTTATGGCTACACCTTC
CASSYAGGAGYGYTF
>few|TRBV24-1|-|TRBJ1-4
TGTGCCACCAGTGATTCTGGGACGGGGGTTAATGAAAAACTGTTTTTT
CATSDSGTGVNEKLFF
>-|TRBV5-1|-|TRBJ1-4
TGCGCCAGCAGCTTGGGACAGATGAAAGAGGAAAAACTGTTTTTT
CASSLGQMKEEKLFF
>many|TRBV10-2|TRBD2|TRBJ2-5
TGCGCCAGCAGACCACTAGCGGGAGTAGAGACCCAGTACTTC
CASRPLAGVETQYF
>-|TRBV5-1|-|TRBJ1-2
TGCGCCAGCAGCACAAGCCGGGAAAGTCGCAACTATGGCTACACCTTC
CASSTSRESRNYGYTF
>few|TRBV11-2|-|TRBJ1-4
TGTGCCAGCAGCTTAGGGGAGAGGGAAAAACTGTTTTTT
CASSLGEREKLFF
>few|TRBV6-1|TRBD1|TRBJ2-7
TGTGCCAGCAGGGCAGGACAGGGGCTCTACGAGCAGTACTTC
CASRAGQGLYEQYF
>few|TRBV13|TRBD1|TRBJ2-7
TGTGCCAGCAGCTATGGACAGGGTCAGGTCTACGAGCAGTACTTC
CASSYGQGQVYEQYF
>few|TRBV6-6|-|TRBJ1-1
TGTGCCAGCAGTTACTCGAACCGGGGGCGTAGGACTGAAGCTTTCTTT
CASSYSNRGRRTEAFF
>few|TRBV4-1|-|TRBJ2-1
TGCGCCAGCAGCCAAGGGGGCAGTTATGAGCAGTTCTTC
CASSQGGSYEQFF
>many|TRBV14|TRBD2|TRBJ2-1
TGTGCCAGCAGCCAATTGGCTAGCGGGGTCCGGGAGCAGTTCTTC
CASSQLASGVREQFF
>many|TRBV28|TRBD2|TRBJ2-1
TGTGCCAGCAGTTTTCTCGGCGGGAGAGTATGGAATGAGCAGTTCTTC
CASSFLGGRVWNEQFF
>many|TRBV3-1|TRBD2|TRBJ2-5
TGTGCCAGCAGCAAGTCACTAGCGGGAGAGGGGGAGACCCAGTACTTC
CASSKSLAGEGETQYF
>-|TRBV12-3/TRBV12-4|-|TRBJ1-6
TGTGCCAGCAGTTTAGGACACTTGAATTCACCCCTCCACTTT
CASSLGHLNSPLHF
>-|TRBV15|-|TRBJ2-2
TGTGCCACCGTTCGGGACTTAGAAGGGACCGGGGAGCTGTTTTTT
CATVRDLEGTGELFF
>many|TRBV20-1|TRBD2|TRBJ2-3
TGCACCGTAGCGGGGGCGGACACAGATACGCAGTATTTT
CTVAGADTDTQYF
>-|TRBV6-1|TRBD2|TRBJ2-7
TGTGCCAGCAGTGCGATAAGCGGGGCCACCTACGAGCAGTACTTC
CASSAISGATYEQYF